This T cell receptor beta chain was sequenced during a study of neurological immune-mediated disorders. This clonotype was detected ten times or more. CDR1 DFQATT and CDR2 SNEGSKA come from the germline V gene (reference sequence). There are 15 residues in the CDR3. Trimming took off 5 bases at V and 7 bases at J, with 21 bases between the two ends. 5'RACE with 10-nucleotide random UMIs produced the cDNA. Sequencing runs each yielded over 170 million TCR-beta sequences from 15-18 subjects. TCRdb processed the 5' RACE reads anew with MiXCR; each CDR3 protein has one entry. The table includes around 49,000 distinct CDR3 sequences, 9% to 10% detected once. Time point in this sample: longitudinal time-point 1 (baseline).

V gene TRBV20-1 combines with J gene TRBJ2-1; tentative D call: TRBD1 (5 bases). Sequenced material: PBMCs. This clonotype was obtained from a woman aged 40 to 50 in good health. CDR3 residues: CSAFNQGFMVNEQFF. The CDR3 nucleotides read TGCAGTGCTTTCAACCAGGGTTTTATGGTGAATGAGCAGTTCTTC.